The 4 T cell receptor beta chains reported below all come from one sample, sequenced in a study of metastatic and nonmetastatic thyroid tumors. All patients were untreated before thyroid surgery. TCRdb re-processed the PCR reads through MiXCR. The table records around 20,000 clones, around 15% of them present only once. Sequenced input: blood. Receptor source: a female donor with papillary thyroid cancer or a benign thyroid nodule (not recorded which). Some clones in this sample may be carry-over from other donors' samples.

This clone has ten or more counts. The chain links TRBV5-5 to TRBJ2-7; either TRBD1 or TRBD2 may fit D (5 bases each). The CDR3 sequence is 13 residues long. V was trimmed by 4 bases and J by 2 bases, leaving 10 bases between them. CDR1 SGHKS and CDR2 YYEKEE come from the germline V gene (reference sequence). CDR3 in DNA: TGTGCCAGCAGCCTACTAGGGGCCTACGAGCAGTACTTC. Its translation is CASSLLGAYEQYF.

This clone was picked up many times. The chain employs TRBV5-6 and TRBJ2-3; D perhaps matches TRBD2 (5 bases). The V gene lost 0 bases and the J gene lost 3 bases, with 11 bases spanning the gap. The CDR3 has 15 amino acids. CDR1 and CDR2 from the germline V gene are SGHDT and YYEEEE. CDR3 loop: CASSLEWRRTDTQYF. The CDR3 DNA reads TGTGCCAGCAGCTTGGAGTGGCGGAGGACAGATACGCAGTATTTT.

This clone was recorded at least ten times. The rearrangement uses TRBV10-1 and TRBJ1-6; D perhaps matches TRBD1 (5 bases). V lost 1 base and J lost 0, with 10 bases in between. Germline CDR1 reads WNHNN; CDR2 reads SYGVQD (reference sequence). The CDR3 is made up of 17 amino acids. CDR3 sequence: CASSECRACSYNSPLHF. CDR3 sequence (DNA): TGCGCCAGCAGTGAGTGCAGGGCCTGCTCCTATAATTCACCCCTCCACTTT.

This clone was recorded many times. The chain has TRBV29-1 and TRBJ2-4; D unresolved. Trimming took off 4 bases at V and 13 bases at J, with 17 bases between the two ends. Germline V gene sequence: CDR1 SQVTM, CDR2 ANQGSEA. The CDR3 has 12 amino acids. CDR3 coding DNA: TGCAGCGTTGCGGGCTATGAGAACCTCCAGTACTTC. Its protein is CSVAGYENLQYF.